The clone carrying this T cell receptor beta chain came up a few times. This sample was taken from a study of blood T cell repertoires in COVID-19. Method: immunoSEQ multiplex PCR; TCRdb's copy keeps in-frame clones and lacks some. In the table there are about 140,000 clones, 60% to 80% of which are singletons. Germline lookup yields CDR1 SQVTM and CDR2 ANQGSEA. The CDR3 consists of 14 residues. V was cut by 4 bases and J by 8 bases, with 15 bases left in between. This chain links TRBV29-1 with TRBJ1-6; possibly TRBD1 for D (5 bases). The sequencing sample was made of PBMCs or T cells enriched from blood (not recorded which). The TCR was taken from a woman in her fifties or sixties who had recovered from COVID-19. The CDR3 sequence is CSVAEGSSDSPLHF. CDR3 DNA: TGCAGCGTTGCCGAGGGGTCTAGCGATTCACCCCTCCACTTT. Full variable domain (remainder filled in from reference TRBV29-1 and TRBJ1-6): SAVISQKPSRDICQRGTSLTIQCQVDSQVTMMFWYRQQPGQSLTLIATANQGSEATYESGFVIDKFPISRPNLTFSTLTVSNMSPEDSSIYLCSVAEGSSDSPLHFGNGTRLTVT.